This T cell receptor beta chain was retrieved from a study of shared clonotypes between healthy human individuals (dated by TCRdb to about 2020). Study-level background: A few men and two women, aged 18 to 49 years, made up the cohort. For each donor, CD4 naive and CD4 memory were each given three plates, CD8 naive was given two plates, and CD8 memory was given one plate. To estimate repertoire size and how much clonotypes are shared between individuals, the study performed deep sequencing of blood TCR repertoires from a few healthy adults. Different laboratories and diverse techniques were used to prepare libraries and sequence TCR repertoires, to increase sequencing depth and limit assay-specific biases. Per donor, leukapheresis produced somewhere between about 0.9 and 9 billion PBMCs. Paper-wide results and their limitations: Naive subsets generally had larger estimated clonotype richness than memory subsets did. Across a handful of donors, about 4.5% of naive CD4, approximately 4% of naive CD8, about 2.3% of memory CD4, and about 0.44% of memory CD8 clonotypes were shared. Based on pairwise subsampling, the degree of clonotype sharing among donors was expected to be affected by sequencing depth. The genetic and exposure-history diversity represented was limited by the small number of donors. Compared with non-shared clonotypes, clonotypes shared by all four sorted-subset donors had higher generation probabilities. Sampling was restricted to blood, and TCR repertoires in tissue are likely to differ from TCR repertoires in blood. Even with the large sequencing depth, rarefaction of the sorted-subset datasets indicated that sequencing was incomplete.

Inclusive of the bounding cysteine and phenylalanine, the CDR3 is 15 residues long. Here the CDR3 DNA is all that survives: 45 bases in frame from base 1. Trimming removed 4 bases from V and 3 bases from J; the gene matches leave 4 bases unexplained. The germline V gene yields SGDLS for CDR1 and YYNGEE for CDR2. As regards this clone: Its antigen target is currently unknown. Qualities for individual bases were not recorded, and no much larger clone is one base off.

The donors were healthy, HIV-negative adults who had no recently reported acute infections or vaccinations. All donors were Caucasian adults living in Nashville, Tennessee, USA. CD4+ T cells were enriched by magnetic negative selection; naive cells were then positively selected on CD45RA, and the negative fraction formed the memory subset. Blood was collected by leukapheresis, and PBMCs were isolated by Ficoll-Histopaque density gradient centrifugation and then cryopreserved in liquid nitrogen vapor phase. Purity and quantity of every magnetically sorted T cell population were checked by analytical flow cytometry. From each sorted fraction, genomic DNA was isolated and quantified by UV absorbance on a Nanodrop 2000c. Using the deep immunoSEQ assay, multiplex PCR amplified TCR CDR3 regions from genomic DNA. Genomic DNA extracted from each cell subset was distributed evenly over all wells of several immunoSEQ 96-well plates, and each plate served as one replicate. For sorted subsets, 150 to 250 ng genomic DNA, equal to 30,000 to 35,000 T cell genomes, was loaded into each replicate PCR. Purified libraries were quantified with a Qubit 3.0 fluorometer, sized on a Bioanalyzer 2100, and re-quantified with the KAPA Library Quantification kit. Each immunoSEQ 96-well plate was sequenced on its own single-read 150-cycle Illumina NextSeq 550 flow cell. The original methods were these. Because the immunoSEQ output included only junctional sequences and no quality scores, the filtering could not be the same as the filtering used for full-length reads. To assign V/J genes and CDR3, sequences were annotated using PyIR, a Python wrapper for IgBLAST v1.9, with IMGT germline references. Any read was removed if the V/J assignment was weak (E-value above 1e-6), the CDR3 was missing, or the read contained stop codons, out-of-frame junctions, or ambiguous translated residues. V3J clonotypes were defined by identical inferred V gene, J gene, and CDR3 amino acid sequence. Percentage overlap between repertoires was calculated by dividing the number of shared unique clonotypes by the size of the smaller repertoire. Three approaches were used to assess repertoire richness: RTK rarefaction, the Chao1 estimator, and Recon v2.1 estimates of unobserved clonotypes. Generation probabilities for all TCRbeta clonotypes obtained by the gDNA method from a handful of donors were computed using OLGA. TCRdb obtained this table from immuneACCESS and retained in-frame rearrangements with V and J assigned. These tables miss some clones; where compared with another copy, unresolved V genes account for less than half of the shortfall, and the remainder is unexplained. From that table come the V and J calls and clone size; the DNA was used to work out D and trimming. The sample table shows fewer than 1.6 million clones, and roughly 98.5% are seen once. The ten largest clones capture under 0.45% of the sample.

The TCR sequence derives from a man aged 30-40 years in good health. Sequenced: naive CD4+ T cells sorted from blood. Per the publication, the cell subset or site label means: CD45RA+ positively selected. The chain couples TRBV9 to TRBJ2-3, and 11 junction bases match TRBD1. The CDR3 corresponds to CASSLRDRGTDTQYF. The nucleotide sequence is TGTGCCAGCAGCCTAAGGGACAGGGGGACAGATACGCAGTATTTT.